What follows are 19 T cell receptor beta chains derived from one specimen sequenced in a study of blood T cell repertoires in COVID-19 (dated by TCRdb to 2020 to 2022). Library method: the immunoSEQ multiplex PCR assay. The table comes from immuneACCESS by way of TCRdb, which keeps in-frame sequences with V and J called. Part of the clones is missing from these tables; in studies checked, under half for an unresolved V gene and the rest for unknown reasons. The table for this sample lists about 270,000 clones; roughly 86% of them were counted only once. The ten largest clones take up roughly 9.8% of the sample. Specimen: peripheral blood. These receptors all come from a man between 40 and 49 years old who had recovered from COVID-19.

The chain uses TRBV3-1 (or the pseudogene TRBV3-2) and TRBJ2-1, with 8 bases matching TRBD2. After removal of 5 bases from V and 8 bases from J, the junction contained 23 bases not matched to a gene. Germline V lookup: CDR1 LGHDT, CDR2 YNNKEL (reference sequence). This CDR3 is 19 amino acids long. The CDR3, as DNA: TGTGCCAGCAGCGAAGGGGCAATCGGGGGGGCTTACCATACCGATGAGCAGTTCTTC. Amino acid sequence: CASSEGAIGGAYHTDEQFF.

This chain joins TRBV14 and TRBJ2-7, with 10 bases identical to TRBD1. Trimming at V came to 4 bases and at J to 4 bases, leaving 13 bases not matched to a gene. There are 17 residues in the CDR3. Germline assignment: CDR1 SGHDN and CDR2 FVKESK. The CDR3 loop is CASSLLLRDRGSYEQYF. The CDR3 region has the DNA TGTGCCAGCAGCCTCCTCCTCCGGGACAGGGGTTCGTACGAGCAGTACTTC.

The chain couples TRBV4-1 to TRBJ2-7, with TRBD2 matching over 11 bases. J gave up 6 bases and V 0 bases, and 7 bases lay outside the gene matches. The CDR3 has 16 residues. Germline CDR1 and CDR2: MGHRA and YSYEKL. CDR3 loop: CASSQDIAGGRVEQYF. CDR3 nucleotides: TGCGCCAGCAGCCAAGATATAGCGGGGGGGCGGGTCGAGCAGTACTTC.

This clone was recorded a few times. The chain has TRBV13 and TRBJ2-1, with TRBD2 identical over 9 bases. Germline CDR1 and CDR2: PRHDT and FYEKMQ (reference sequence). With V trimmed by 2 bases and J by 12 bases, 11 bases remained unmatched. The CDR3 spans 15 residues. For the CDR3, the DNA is TGTGCCAGCAGCTTACAATACGGCGGGGGGGAAGGGCAGTTCTTC. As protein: CASSLQYGGGEGQFF.

CDR3 protein: CASSPPKGSKYEQYF. CDR3 DNA sequence: TGTGCCAGCAGCCCCCCGAAGGGGTCAAAGTACGAGCAGTACTTC. This rearrangement joins TRBV11-2 to TRBJ2-7, with D possibly being TRBD1 (5 bases). V dropped 5 bases and J dropped 4 bases, with 18 bases sitting between them. This CDR3 has 15 residues. Germline CDR1 is SGHAT and CDR2 is FQNNGV.

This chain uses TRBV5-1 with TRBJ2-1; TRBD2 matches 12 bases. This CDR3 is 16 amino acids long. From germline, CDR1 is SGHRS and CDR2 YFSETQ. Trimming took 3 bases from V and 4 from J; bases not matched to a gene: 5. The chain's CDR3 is CASSSSSGRDYNEQFF. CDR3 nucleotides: TGCGCCAGCAGCTCCTCTAGCGGGAGGGATTACAATGAGCAGTTCTTC.

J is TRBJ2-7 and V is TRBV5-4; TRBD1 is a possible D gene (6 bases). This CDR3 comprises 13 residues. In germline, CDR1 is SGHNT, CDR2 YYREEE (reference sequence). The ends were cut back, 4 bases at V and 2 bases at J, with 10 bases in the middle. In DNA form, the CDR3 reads TGTGCCAGCAGCCTATGGACAGCCTACGAGCAGTACTTC. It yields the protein CASSLWTAYEQYF.

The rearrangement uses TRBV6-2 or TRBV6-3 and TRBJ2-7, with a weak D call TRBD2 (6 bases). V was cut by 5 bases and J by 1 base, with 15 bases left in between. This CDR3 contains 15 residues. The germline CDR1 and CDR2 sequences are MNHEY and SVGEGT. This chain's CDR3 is CASSNRDFGSYEQYF. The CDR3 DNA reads TGTGCCAGCAGTAACCGGGACTTTGGTTCCTACGAGCAGTACTTC.

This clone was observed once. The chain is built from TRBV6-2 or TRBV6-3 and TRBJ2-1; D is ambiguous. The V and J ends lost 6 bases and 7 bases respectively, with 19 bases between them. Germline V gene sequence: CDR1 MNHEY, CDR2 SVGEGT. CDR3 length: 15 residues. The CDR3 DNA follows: TGTGCCAGCAGCCTAGTTCGGATCGGGTGGAATGAGCAGTTCTTC. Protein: CASSLVRIGWNEQFF.

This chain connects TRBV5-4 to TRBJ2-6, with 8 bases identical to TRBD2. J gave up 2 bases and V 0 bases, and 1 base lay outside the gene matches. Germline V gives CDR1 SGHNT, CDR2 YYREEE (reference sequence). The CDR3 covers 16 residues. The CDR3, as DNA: TGTGCCAGCAGCTTGGCCGGGGGGGCTGGGGCCAACGTCCTGACTTTC. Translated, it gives CASSLAGGAGANVLTF.

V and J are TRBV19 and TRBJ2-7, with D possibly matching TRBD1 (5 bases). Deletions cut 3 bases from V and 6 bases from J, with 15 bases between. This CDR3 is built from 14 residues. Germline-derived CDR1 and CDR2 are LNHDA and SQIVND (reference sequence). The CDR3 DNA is TGTGCCAGTAGTATGCCACCAGGGTCTTCCGAGCAGTACTTC. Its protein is CASSMPPGSSEQYF.

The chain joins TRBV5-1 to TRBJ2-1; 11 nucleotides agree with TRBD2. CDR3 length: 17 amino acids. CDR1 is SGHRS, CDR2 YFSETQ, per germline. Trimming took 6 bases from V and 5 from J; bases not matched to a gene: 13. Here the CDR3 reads CASKGTHRTSGHNEQFF. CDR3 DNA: TGCGCCAGCAAGGGTACGCATAGGACTAGCGGGCACAATGAGCAGTTCTTC.

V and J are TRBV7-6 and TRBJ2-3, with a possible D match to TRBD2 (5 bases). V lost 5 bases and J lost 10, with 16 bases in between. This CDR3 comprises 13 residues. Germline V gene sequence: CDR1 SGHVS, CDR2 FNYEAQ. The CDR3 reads CASSAAGGFPQYF. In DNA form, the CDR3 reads TGTGCCAGCAGCGCCGCAGGAGGCTTTCCGCAGTATTTT.

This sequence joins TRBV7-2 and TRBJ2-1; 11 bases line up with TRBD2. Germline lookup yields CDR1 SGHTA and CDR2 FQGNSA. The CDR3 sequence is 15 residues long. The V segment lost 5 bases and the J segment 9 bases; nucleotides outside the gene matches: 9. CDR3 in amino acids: CASSLIAGGQGEQFF. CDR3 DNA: TGTGCCAGCAGCCTAATAGCGGGGGGGCAGGGTGAGCAGTTCTTC.

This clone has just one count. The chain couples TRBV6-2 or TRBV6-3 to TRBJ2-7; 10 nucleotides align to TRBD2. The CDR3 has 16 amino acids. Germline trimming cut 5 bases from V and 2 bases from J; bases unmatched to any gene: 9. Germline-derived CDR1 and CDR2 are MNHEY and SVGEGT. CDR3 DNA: TGTGCCAGCAGTGCACCGGGACTAGCGCGAACCTACGAGCAGTACTTC. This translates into CASSAPGLARTYEQYF.

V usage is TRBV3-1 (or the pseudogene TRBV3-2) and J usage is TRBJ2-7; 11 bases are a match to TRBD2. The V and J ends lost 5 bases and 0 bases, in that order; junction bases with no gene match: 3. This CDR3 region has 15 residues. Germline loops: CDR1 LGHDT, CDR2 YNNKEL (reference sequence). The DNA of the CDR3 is TGTGCCAGCAGCTCCGGACTAGCGGGCTCCTACGAGCAGTACTTC. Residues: CASSSGLAGSYEQYF.

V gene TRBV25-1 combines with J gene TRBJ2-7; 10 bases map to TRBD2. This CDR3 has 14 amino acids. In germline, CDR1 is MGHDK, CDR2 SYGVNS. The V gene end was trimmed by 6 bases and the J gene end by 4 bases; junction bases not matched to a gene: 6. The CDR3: CASSPRTSGYEQYF. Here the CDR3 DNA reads TGTGCCAGCAGCCCACGGACTAGCGGATACGAGCAGTACTTC.

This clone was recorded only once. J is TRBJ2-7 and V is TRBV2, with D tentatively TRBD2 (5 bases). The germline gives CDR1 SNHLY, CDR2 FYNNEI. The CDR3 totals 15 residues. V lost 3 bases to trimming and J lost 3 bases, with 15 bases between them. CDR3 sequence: CASSDYADSGYEQYF. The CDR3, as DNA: TGTGCCAGCAGTGATTATGCGGACTCGGGCTACGAGCAGTACTTC. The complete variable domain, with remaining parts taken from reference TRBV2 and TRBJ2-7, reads EPEVTQTPSHQVTQMGQEVILRCVPISNHLYFYWYRQILGQKVEFLVSFYNNEISEKSEIFDDQFSVERPDGSNFTLKIRSTKLEDSAMYFCASSDYADSGYEQYFGPGTRLTVT.

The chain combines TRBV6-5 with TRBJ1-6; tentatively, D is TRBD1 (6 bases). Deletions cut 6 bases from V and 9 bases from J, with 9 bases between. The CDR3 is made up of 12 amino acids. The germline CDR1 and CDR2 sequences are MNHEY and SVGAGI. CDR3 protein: CASRDSISPLHF. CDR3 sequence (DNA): TGTGCCAGCAGGGACAGTATTTCACCCCTCCACTTT.